Reported below is one T cell receptor (beta chain). Using immunoSEQ multiplex PCR, the repertoire was profiled, and TCRdb retains in-frame clones only, with some absent. Here the sample spans over 200,000 clones, 75% to 90% being singletons. This specimen belongs to a study of blood T cell repertoires in COVID-19. V lost 7 bases, J lost 5 bases, and 9 bases lay in between. Germline CDR1 SNHLY, CDR2 FYNNEI. The CDR3 has 12 residues. The sample was PBMCs or T cells enriched from blood (not recorded which). The TCR sequence derives from a woman in her twenties or thirties who had been exposed to COVID-19. This chain uses TRBV2 with TRBJ2-1, with D possibly being TRBD2 (5 bases). The CDR3 here is CASIYSDNEQFF. Written as DNA, the CDR3 is TGTGCCAGCATTTATAGCGACAATGAGCAGTTCTTC.